This T cell receptor beta chain was obtained from a study of OX40 agonist ivuxolimab in advanced cancers. Study in general: The drug used for patients, ivuxolimab, was an agonistic anti-OX40 (CD134) antibody. Three patients showed partial responses: one hepatocellular carcinoma and two cutaneous melanoma cases. Dose-escalation cases comprised hepatocellular carcinoma, melanoma, renal cell or head and neck cancer. Overall study findings and caveats: Some of the nonresponding patients also showed low levels of normalized T-cell clonal expansion.

There are 15 residues in the CDR3. V was trimmed by 0 bases and J by 7 bases, leaving 13 bases between them. Germline V CDR1 and CDR2: KGHSY, FQNENV. Profiled with immunoSEQ multiplex PCR; TCRdb holds only in-frame clones, not every one. The table has under 95,000 clones, roughly 86% seen once. In this sample, this clone turned up once. Its antigen remains unknown. The source material was CD4+ or CD8+ T cells sorted from blood, sampled in a trial of the OX40 agonist ivuxolimab. The source of this sequence is an adult with an advanced solid tumor such as melanoma, head and neck, liver or kidney cancer. The rearrangement joins TRBV16 to TRBJ1-5; D is ambiguous. The chain's CDR3 is CASSQSRDTGQPQHF. In nucleotides, the CDR3 is TGTGCCAGCAGCCAATCTCGAGACACTGGACAGCCCCAGCATTTT.